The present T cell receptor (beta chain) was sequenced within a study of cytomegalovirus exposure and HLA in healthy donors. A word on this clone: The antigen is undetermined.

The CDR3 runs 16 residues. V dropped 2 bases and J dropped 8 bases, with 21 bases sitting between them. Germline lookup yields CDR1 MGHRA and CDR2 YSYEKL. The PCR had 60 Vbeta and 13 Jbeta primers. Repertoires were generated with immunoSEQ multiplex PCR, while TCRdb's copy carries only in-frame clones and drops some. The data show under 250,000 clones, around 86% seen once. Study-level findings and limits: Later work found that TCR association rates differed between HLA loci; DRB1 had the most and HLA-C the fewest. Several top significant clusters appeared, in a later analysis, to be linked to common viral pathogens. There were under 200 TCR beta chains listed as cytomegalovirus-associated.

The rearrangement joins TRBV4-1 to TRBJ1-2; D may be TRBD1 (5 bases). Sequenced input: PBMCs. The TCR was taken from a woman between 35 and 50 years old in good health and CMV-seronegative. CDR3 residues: CASSQFSLQGQVGYTF. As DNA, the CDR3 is TGCGCCAGCAGCCAATTTAGTCTGCAGGGTCAGGTCGGCTACACCTTC.